This T cell receptor beta chain was documented in a study of T cell repertoires in cytomegalovirus infection. Study information: In the study, CMV epitopes included recently identified HLA-C-restricted and well-studied HLA-B-restricted ones. The public TCR beta signatures pointed to both CMV infection and matching HLA type.

A word on this clonotype: The antigen is unknown.

CDR3 length: 15 amino acids. V lost 0 bases to trimming and J lost 8 bases; unmatched junction nucleotides: 1. The germline gives CDR1 MDHEN, CDR2 SYDVKM. From the reads, TCRdb called clonotypes with MiXCR, one entry per CDR3 protein. The data show roughly 920,000 distinct CDR3 sequences, around 29% seen once. Study-wide results and caveats: Ex vivo responses were dominated by HLA-C-restricted CMV-specific TCR beta clonotypes. Accumulated public TCR beta family frequency recognized individuals carrying CMV together with the relevant HLA.

The sequence was collected from a human donor in good health (CMV status not recorded). Some clones in this sample may be carry-over from other donors' samples. The chain employs TRBV28 and TRBJ2-1; 13 nucleotides align to TRBD2. Sequenced material: cultured CD8+ T cells from PBMCs, taken from culture after CMV antigen stimulation. DNA for the CDR3: TGTGCCAGCAGTTTATGGACTAGCGGGGGGTATGAGCAGTTCTTC. Translating it yields CASSLWTSGGYEQFF.